One and the same sample provided the 20 T cell receptor beta chains below, sequenced in a study of blood T cells in healthy people across ages. PCR was performed a second time for about 6 to 11 cycles using a sample-barcoded 5' primer and a J-beta primer mix. A single record per CDR3 protein comes from TCRdb applying MiXCR to the 5' RACE reads. Altogether hundreds of thousands of distinct CDR3 sequences are present, 55% to 75% being singletons, with the ten largest covering 20% to 25%. The sample taken for sequencing was blood. The receptor source for this set is a man aged 25-45 years in good health.

The chain recombines TRBV27 with TRBJ1-2; 8 nucleotides match TRBD1. CDR1 is MNHEY and CDR2 is SMNVEV in the germline V gene (reference sequence). The junction had 8 bases not matched to a gene; V was cut back by 6 bases and J by 5 bases. The CDR3 extends over 14 amino acids. CDR3 sequence reads: CASSQGAWGYGYTF. The DNA of the CDR3 is TGTGCCAGCAGCCAGGGGGCGTGGGGGTATGGCTACACCTTC.

This chain connects TRBV6-2 or TRBV6-3 to TRBJ2-5, with 8 bases that match TRBD2. V lost 0 bases, J lost 11 bases, and 14 bases stayed unmatched. The CDR3 has 16 residues. The germline CDR1 and CDR2 sequences are MNHEY and SVGEGT. The CDR3 DNA follows: TGTGCCAGCAGTTACTCGGGTCTAGCGGGCTGGAATGAGCAGTACTTC. Its protein is CASSYSGLAGWNEQYF.

V is TRBV9 and J is TRBJ2-5, with 11 bases matching TRBD1. Germline V gives CDR1 SGDLS, CDR2 YYNGEE. V lost 3 bases and J lost 5; bases outside the gene matches: 6. This CDR3 contains 15 residues. In DNA, the CDR3 is TGTGCCAGCAGCGCCTACGGACAGGGGGCCGAGACCCAGTACTTC. Translation gives CASSAYGQGAETQYF.

This clonotype was recorded once. J is TRBJ2-7 and V is TRBV7-2, with 8 bases aligning to TRBD1. CDR3 length: 17 residues. CDR1 SGHTA and CDR2 FQGNSA come from the germline V gene. V was pared by 3 bases and J by 0 bases, with 10 bases of the junction left unmatched. CDR3 sequence: CASSFTLDRVFSYEQYF. The CDR3, as DNA: TGTGCCAGCAGCTTTACCTTGGACAGGGTATTCTCCTACGAGCAGTACTTC.

The rearrangement joins TRBV29-1 to TRBJ2-1; 7 bases are shared with TRBD1. Germline V CDR1 and CDR2: SQVTM, ANQGSEA. The CDR3 consists of 14 residues. Trimming at V came to 4 bases and at J to 6 bases, leaving 9 bases not matched to a gene. The CDR3 DNA reads TGCAGCGTTGGCGGACAGGCGACAACCAATGAGCAGTTCTTC. Encoded protein: CSVGGQATTNEQFF.

This rearrangement joins TRBV12-3 or TRBV12-4 to TRBJ2-5; D is ambiguous. V gave up 0 bases and J gave up 11 bases, with 16 bases separating them. The CDR3 consists of 14 residues. For the CDR3, the DNA is TGTGCCAGCAGTTTAGCGAAAAGTAGATCCGGGCAGTACTTC. This translates into CASSLAKSRSGQYF.

The V and J genes are TRBV4-2 and TRBJ1-1; 7 bases align to TRBD1. Per germline, CDR1 LGHNA and CDR2 YNFKEQ. J gave up 7 bases and V 2 bases, and 4 bases lay outside the gene matches. The CDR3 has 13 amino acids. The CDR3 DNA is TGTGCCAGCAGCCAACGGGACAGCTTTGAAGCTTTCTTT. It yields the protein CASSQRDSFEAFF.

The chain employs TRBV7-9 and TRBJ1-6, with TRBD1 matching 9 bases. CDR1 is SEHNR and CDR2 is FQNEAQ in the germline V gene (reference sequence). The J segment lost 5 bases and the V segment lost 5 bases, leaving 7 bases of the junction unmatched. The CDR3 consists of 16 residues. The CDR3 loop reads CASSQRTGVDNSPLHF. The CDR3 region has the DNA TGTGCCAGCAGCCAACGGACAGGGGTGGATAATTCACCCCTCCACTTT.

V gene TRBV12-3 or TRBV12-4 combines with J gene TRBJ2-5; 8 bases map to TRBD1. CDR3 size: 12 residues. V was clipped by 6 bases and J by 13 bases; unmatched bases: 10. CDR3 in amino acids: CASSTGTGLLYF. The CDR3 coding sequence is TGTGCCAGCAGCACCGGGACAGGTCTTCTGTACTTC.

V is TRBV7-9 and J is TRBJ1-2; a weak D match, TRBD1 (5 bases). CDR1 and CDR2 (germline): SEHNR, FQNEAQ (reference sequence). Deletions cut 2 bases from V and 4 bases from J, with 17 bases between. The CDR3 has 16 residues. The DNA for the CDR3 is TGTGCCAGCAGCTTAATCCCCGGGGGGAACACCTATGGCTACACCTTC. The encoded protein is CASSLIPGGNTYGYTF.

The chain is built from TRBV29-1 and TRBJ2-3, with D uncertain. V gave up 7 bases and J gave up 2 bases, with 19 bases separating them. The CDR3 is 15 residues long. Germline assignment: CDR1 SQVTM and CDR2 ANQGSEA. The CDR3 sequence is CSARPSVGNTDTQYF. The CDR3 DNA is TGCAGCGCCCGTCCGTCGGTTGGCAACACAGATACGCAGTATTTT.

V usage is TRBV12-3 or TRBV12-4 and J usage is TRBJ2-7, with TRBD1 matching 10 bases. The V gene end was trimmed by 5 bases and the J gene end by 7 bases; junction bases not matched to a gene: 8. This CDR3 has 14 residues. CDR3 sequence reads: CASSGGQGVKEQYF. The CDR3 bases are TGTGCCAGCAGTGGCGGACAGGGGGTGAAAGAGCAGTACTTC.

This clonotype was recorded a few times. The chain employs TRBV12-3 or TRBV12-4 and TRBJ2-7; D unresolved. Trimming removed 3 bases from V and 3 bases from J, with 9 bases in between. The CDR3 loop spans 13 amino acids. The CDR3 here is CASSFLGIYEQYF. CDR3 bases: TGTGCCAGCAGTTTTTTGGGAATCTACGAGCAGTACTTC.

This clonotype was detected only a few times. The chain recombines TRBV11-3 with TRBJ2-1, with D possibly TRBD1 on 6 matching bases. CDR1 and CDR2 from the germline V gene are SGHNT and YENEEA. The CDR3 contains 13 residues. Between the trimmed V and J ends, which lost 6 bases and 8 bases, there was a span of 14 bases. The CDR3 DNA is TGTGCCAGCAGGGGCAGGGGAGAACATGAGCAGTTCTTC. Translated, it gives CASRGRGEHEQFF.

This clonotype was observed a few times. The rearrangement uses TRBV5-1 and TRBJ2-4; 12 nucleotides align to TRBD1. Matching the DNA end better, TRBJ2-7 makes the J call doubtful. Per the germline V gene, CDR1 is SGHRS and CDR2 is YFSETQ. The CDR3 sequence is 13 residues long. CDR3 protein: CASMGQGANEQYF. The CDR3 DNA is TGCGCCAGCATGGGACAGGGGGCCAACGAGCAGTACTTC.

V gene TRBV7-2 combines with J gene TRBJ1-6, with TRBD1 matching 8 bases. V was clipped by 2 bases and J by 10 bases; unmatched bases: 7. The germline V gene has CDR1 SGHTA and CDR2 FQGNSA. This CDR3 is built from 15 residues. The CDR3 spells CASSLTGGIGSPLHF. In nucleotides, the CDR3 is TGTGCCAGCAGCTTAACAGGGGGGATAGGGTCACCCCTCCACTTT.

The chain employs TRBV4-2 and TRBJ2-1; TRBD2 aligns across 15 bases. CDR3 size: 16 residues. V shed 0 bases and J 12 bases; nucleotides not matched to a gene: 6. Germline CDR1 LGHNA, CDR2 YNFKEQ. The CDR3 region has the DNA TGTGCCAGCAGCCAAGAGCTGGGACTAGCGGGGGGAGGGCAGTTCTTC. It yields the protein CASSQELGLAGGGQFF.

This clonotype was seen many times. The chain uses TRBV5-6 and TRBJ2-1; possibly TRBD2 for D (5 bases). Per the germline V gene, CDR1 is SGHDT and CDR2 is YYEEEE. CDR3 length equals 17 residues. Trimming shortened V by 4 bases and J by 7 bases, and 24 bases separated the two germline ends. The CDR3 loop reads CASSQLAGSSTGNEQFF. The CDR3 DNA is TGTGCCAGCAGCCAACTGGCCGGGTCTTCAACGGGGAATGAGCAGTTCTTC.

In this sample, this clonotype turned up a few times. The gene calls are TRBV20-1 and TRBJ2-4; D might be TRBD1 (6 bases). The ends were cut back, 2 bases at V and 5 bases at J, with 22 bases in the middle. The CDR3 is 17 amino acids. Germline V lookup: CDR1 DFQATT, CDR2 SNEGSKA (reference sequence). The CDR3 sequence is CSARLFPGLQGENIQYF. CDR3 nucleotide sequence: TGCAGTGCTAGACTCTTTCCGGGTTTACAGGGTGAAAACATTCAGTACTTC.

This clonotype has just one count. The genes are TRBV12-3 or TRBV12-4 and TRBJ2-3, with D perhaps TRBD1 (5 bases). This CDR3 has 14 residues. Deletions cut 5 bases from V and 3 bases from J, with 12 bases between. The CDR3 DNA reads as TGTGCCAGCAGTAAAATGCAGGGAACAGATACGCAGTATTTT. It translates to CASSKMQGTDTQYF.